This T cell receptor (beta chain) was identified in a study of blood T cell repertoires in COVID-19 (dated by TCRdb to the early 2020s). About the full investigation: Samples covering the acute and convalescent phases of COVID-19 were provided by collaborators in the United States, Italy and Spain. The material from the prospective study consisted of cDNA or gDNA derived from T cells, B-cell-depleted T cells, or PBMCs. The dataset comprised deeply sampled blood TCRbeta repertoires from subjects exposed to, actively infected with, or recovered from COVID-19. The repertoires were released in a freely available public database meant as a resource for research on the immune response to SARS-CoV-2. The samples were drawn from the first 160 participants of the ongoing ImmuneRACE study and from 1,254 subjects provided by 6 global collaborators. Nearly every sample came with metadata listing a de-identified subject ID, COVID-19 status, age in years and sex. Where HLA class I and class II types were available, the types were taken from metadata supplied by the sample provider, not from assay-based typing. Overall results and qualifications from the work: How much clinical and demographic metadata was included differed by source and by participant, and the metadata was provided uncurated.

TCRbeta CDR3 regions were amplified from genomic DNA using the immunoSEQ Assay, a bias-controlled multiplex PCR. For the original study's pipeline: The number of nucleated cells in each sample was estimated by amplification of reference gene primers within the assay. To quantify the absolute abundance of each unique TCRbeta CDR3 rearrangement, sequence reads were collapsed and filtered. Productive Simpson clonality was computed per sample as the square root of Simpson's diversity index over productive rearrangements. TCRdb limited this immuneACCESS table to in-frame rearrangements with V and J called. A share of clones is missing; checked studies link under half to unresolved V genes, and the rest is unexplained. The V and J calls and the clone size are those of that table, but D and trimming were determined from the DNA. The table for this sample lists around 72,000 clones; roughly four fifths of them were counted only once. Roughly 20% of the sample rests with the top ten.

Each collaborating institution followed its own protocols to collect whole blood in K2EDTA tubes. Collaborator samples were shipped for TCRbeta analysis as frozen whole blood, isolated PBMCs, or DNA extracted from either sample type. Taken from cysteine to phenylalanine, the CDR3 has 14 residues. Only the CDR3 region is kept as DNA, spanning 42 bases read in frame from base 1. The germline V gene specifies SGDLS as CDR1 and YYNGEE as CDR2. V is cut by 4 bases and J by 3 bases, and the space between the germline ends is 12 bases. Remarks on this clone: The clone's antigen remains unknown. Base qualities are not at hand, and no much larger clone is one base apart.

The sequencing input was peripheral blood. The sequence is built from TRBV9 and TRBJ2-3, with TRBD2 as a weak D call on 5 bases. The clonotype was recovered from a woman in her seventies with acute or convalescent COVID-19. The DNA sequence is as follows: TGTGCCAGCAGCAGCGGCGAGCGGACAGATACGCAGTATTTT. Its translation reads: CASSSGERTDTQYF. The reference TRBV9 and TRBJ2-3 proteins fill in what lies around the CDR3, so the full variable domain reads DSGVTQTPKHLITATGQRVTLRCSPRSGDLSVYWYQQSLDQGLQFLIQYYNGEERAKGNILERFSAQQFPDLHSELNLSSLELGDSALYFCASSSGERTDTQYFGPGTRLTVL.